The 13 T cell receptor beta chains reported below all come from one sample, sequenced in a study of blood T cell repertoires in COVID-19 (TCRdb year 2020). To prepare the library, the immunoSEQ multiplex PCR assay was applied. This immuneACCESS table, as held by TCRdb, lists in-frame sequences with V and J called but not all clones. Of the missing ones, under half trace to an unresolved V gene in checked studies; the others have no known cause. This sample has about 250,000 clones in its table, and roughly four fifths of those were observed once. The top ten clonotypes cover less than 20% of the sample. Sequenced input: peripheral blood. These receptors were obtained from a person aged 70 to 85 with COVID-19, enrolled during active disease.

V is TRBV28 and J is TRBJ1-4; possible D gene TRBD1, 5 bases. The V end lost 3 bases, the J end lost 2 bases, and 10 bases lay between the germline ends. The germline V gene encodes CDR1 MDHEN and CDR2 SYDVKM. CDR3 length: 15 amino acids. The CDR3 DNA follows: TGTGCCAGCAGTTTCCAGGGCCGCACTAATGAAAAACTGTTTTTT. Amino acid sequence: CASSFQGRTNEKLFF. Based on the CDR3 plus reference TRBV28 and TRBJ1-4, the full variable domain is DVKVTQSSRYLVKRTGEKVFLECVQDMDHENMFWYRQDPGLGLRLIYFSYDVKMKEKGDIPEGYSVSREKKERFSLILESASTNQTSMYLCASSFQGRTNEKLFFGSGTQLSVL.

This chain joins TRBV25-1 and TRBJ2-1; D might be TRBD2 (6 bases). The CDR3 sequence is 15 residues long. V shed 6 bases and J shed 5 bases, with 17 bases lying between them. CDR1 is MGHDK and CDR2 is SYGVNS in the germline V gene. In DNA form, the CDR3 reads TGTGCCAGCAGAGGGTCCGGGAGTGTCGACAATGAGCAGTTCTTC. Its protein product is CASRGSGSVDNEQFF. Full variable domain (outside the CDR3, taken from reference TRBV25-1 and TRBJ2-1): EADIYQTPRYLVIGTGKKITLECSQTMGHDKMYWYQQDPGMELHLIHYSYGVNSTEKGDLSSESTVSRIRTEHFPLTLESARPSHTSQYLCASRGSGSVDNEQFFGPGTRLTVL.

The V call is TRBV7-3, the J call TRBJ2-1; 11 bases are shared with TRBD2. Germline V lookup: CDR1 SGHTA, CDR2 FQGTGA. With 5 bases clipped from V and 4 bases from J, the junction kept 4 bases outside the gene matches. CDR3 length: 15 residues. This CDR3 is CASSPIAGGYNEQFF. DNA of the CDR3: TGTGCCAGCAGCCCAATAGCGGGGGGGTACAATGAGCAGTTCTTC. The entire variable domain, with the rest obtained from reference TRBV7-3 and TRBJ2-1, is as follows: GAGVSQTPSNKVTEKGKYVELRCDPISGHTALYWYRQSLGQGPEFLIYFQGTGAADDSGLPNDRFFAVRPEGSVSTLKIQRTERGDSAVYLCASSPIAGGYNEQFFGPGTRLTVL.

Notes on this clone: Other nucleotide sequences from this sample produce the same CDR3. The rearrangement joins TRBV7-8 to TRBJ2-2, with D unresolved. Looked up from germline, CDR1 is SGHVS and CDR2 is FQNEAQ. The CDR3 consists of 12 residues. V lost 2 bases and J lost 6, with 4 bases in between. The CDR3, as DNA: TGTGCCAGCAGCTTATCATCCGGGGAGCTGTTTTTT. Protein: CASSLSSGELFF.

The gene calls are TRBV19 and TRBJ2-1; D is perhaps TRBD2 (6 bases). V lost 4 bases and J lost 6, with 13 bases in between. Per germline, CDR1 LNHDA and CDR2 SQIVND (reference sequence). CDR3 length: 14 amino acids. In nucleotides, the CDR3 is TGTGCCAGTAGTAACGTTGCGGGAAGCAATGAGCAGTTCTTC. Its translation: CASSNVAGSNEQFF.

The V gene is TRBV7-2, the J gene TRBJ2-1; 14 positions match TRBD2. The germline CDR1 and CDR2 sequences are SGHTA and FQGNSA. V gave up 4 bases and J gave up 5 bases; unmatched junction bases: 10. The CDR3 has 18 amino acids. This CDR3 is CASSSARLAGGPNNEQFF. In DNA, the CDR3 is TGTGCCAGCAGCTCCGCAAGACTAGCGGGAGGGCCGAACAATGAGCAGTTCTTC.

This clone was found once. The chain joins TRBV27 to TRBJ1-6; weak D call: TRBD1 (5 bases). The CDR3 consists of 15 residues. With 3 bases removed from V and 6 bases from J, the gap between germline ends came to 12 bases. Germline V gives CDR1 MNHEY, CDR2 SMNVEV (reference sequence). The CDR3 sequence: CASSFVQGLNSPLHF. Here the CDR3 DNA reads TGTGCCAGCAGTTTCGTGCAGGGCCTTAATTCACCCCTCCACTTT.

The CDR3: CASSYISGRSHEQYF. Here the CDR3 DNA reads TGTGCCAGCAGTTACATTAGCGGGAGGTCCCACGAGCAGTACTTC. The chain couples TRBV6-6 to TRBJ2-7, with 10 nucleotides matching TRBD2. CDR3 length: 15 amino acids. Germline V gene sequence: CDR1 MNHNY, CDR2 SVGAGI (reference sequence). V was pared by 2 bases and J by 5 bases, with 6 bases of the junction left unmatched.

The gene calls are TRBV28 and TRBJ1-2, with a weak D call TRBD1 (6 bases). V was cut by 5 bases and J by 5 bases, with 15 bases left in between. The CDR3 extends over 14 amino acids. From germline, CDR1 is MDHEN and CDR2 SYDVKM. The CDR3 is CASSPPGGGYGYTF. The CDR3 DNA is TGTGCCAGCAGTCCCCCGGGGGGCGGGTATGGCTACACCTTC.

The rearrangement uses TRBV4-3 and TRBJ2-1; D not resolved. CDR1 is LGHNA and CDR2 is YSLEER in the germline V gene. V shed 0 bases and J shed 10 bases, with 10 bases lying between them. The CDR3 loop spans 13 amino acids. The CDR3 loop reads CASSQEVSLEQFF. The CDR3 DNA follows: TGCGCCAGCAGCCAAGAAGTGAGCTTGGAGCAGTTCTTC.

The V call is TRBV19, the J call TRBJ1-5, with 8 bases that match TRBD1. V was pared by 5 bases and J by 6 bases, with 6 bases of the junction left unmatched. Germline values: CDR1 LNHDA, CDR2 SQIVND (reference sequence). This CDR3 has 14 amino acids. The CDR3 coding sequence is TGTGCCAGTAGTGTCGGACAGGGACTTCAGCCCCAGCATTTT. Translated, it gives CASSVGQGLQPQHF.

This sequence joins TRBV7-9 and TRBJ2-4, with D perhaps matching TRBD1 (6 bases). Trimming cost V 5 bases and J 1 base, with 21 bases left between them. In germline, CDR1 is SEHNR, CDR2 FQNEAQ (reference sequence). The CDR3 contains 18 residues. CDR3 coding DNA: TGTGCCAGCAGCCCCCCCACACTACAGGGTTTGGCCAAAAACATTCAGTACTTC. This encodes CASSPPTLQGLAKNIQYF. Variable domain in full (rest from reference TRBV7-9 and TRBJ2-4): DTGVSQNPRHKITKRGQNVTFRCDPISEHNRLYWYRQTLGQGPEFLTYFQNEAQLEKSRLLSDRFSAERPKGSFSTLEIQRTEQGDSAMYLCASSPPTLQGLAKNIQYFGAGTRLSVL.

This chain connects TRBV7-2 to TRBJ2-7, with TRBD2 as a possible D gene (6 bases). CDR3 length equals 14 residues. Germline V gene data show CDR1 as SGHTA and CDR2 as FQGNSA. Trimming removed 1 base at V and 5 bases at J, with 12 bases between. CDR3 sequence (DNA): TGTGCCAGCAGCTTAGTACTAGCCCCGCACGAGCAGTACTTC. Translating it yields CASSLVLAPHEQYF.